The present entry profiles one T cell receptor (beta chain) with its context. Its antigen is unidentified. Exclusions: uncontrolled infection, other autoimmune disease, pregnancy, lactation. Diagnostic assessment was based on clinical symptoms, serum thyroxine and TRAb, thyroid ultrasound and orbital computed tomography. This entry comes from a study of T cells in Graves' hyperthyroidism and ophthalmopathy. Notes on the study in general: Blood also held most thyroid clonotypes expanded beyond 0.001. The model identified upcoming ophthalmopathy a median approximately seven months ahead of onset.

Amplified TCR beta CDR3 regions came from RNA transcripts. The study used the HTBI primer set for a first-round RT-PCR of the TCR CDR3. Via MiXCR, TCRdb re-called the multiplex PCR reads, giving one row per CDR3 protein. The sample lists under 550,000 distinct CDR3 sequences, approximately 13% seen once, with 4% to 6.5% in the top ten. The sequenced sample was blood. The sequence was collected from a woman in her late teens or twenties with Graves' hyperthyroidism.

CDR3 nucleotide sequence: TGTGCCAGCAGTTGGGGACAGGGCCGCGAGCAGTACTTC. It encodes CASSWGQGREQYF. The genes are TRBV7-9 and TRBJ2-7; 9 bases are shared with TRBD1. The CDR3 covers 13 residues. The V and J ends lost 6 bases and 6 bases, in that order; junction bases with no gene match: 6. CDR1 and CDR2 (germline): SEHNR, FQNEAQ (reference sequence). Full variable domain (rest looked up from reference TRBV7-9 and TRBJ2-7): DTGVSQNPRHKITKRGQNVTFRCDPISEHNRLYWYRQTLGQGPEFLTYFQNEAQLEKSRLLSDRFSAERPKGSFSTLEIQRTEQGDSAMYLCASSWGQGREQYFGPGTRLTVT.